What follows are 20 T cell receptor beta chains derived from one specimen sequenced in a study of CD8 T cells in ankylosing spondylitis. TCRdb re-derived calls from the 5' RACE reads in MiXCR, one entry per CDR3 protein. The data show a few hundred thousand distinct CDR3 sequences, with 6.5% to 10% seen just once and roughly 15% held by the top ten. Findings of the study overall: Fewer than 10 highly homologous variants formed a TCR beta motif that appeared characteristic of ankylosing spondylitis blood.

No antigen has been assigned to these receptors. The sequenced sample was blood, either unsorted or a sorted T cell fraction (not recorded which). The receptors originated from a male donor with ankylosing spondylitis.

V is TRBV5-1 and J is TRBJ2-2, with D perhaps matching TRBD2 (6 bases). Trimming left V 0 bases short and J 7 bases short, with 13 bases between. This CDR3 comprises 15 residues. CDR1 and CDR2 (germline): SGHRS, YFSETQ. CDR3 region: CASSLVEGRGGELFF. The CDR3 DNA is TGCGCCAGCAGCTTGGTGGAGGGCCGTGGCGGGGAGCTGTTTTTT.

This chain connects TRBV4-2 to TRBJ1-1; D is uncertain. Germline CDR1 reads LGHNA; CDR2 reads YNFKEQ. Trimming pared 5 bases from V and 5 bases from J, leaving 15 bases between. This CDR3 has 14 amino acids. In DNA, the CDR3 is TGTGCCAGCAGCAACCCGGACGTAAGAACTGAAGCTTTCTTT. As protein: CASSNPDVRTEAFF.

This clonotype was seen many times. This sequence joins TRBV9 and TRBJ2-1, with D perhaps matching TRBD2 (6 bases). Trimming removed 4 bases from V and 8 bases from J, with 10 bases in between. This CDR3 comprises 12 residues. Per the germline V gene, CDR1 is SGDLS and CDR2 is YYNGEE. The CDR3 sequence: CASSPQRDEQFF. The CDR3 bases are TGTGCCAGCAGCCCCCAGCGGGATGAGCAGTTCTTC. The full variable domain, rest sourced from reference TRBV9 and TRBJ2-1, is DSGVTQTPKHLITATGQRVTLRCSPRSGDLSVYWYQQSLDQGLQFLIQYYNGEERAKGNILERFSAQQFPDLHSELNLSSLELGDSALYFCASSPQRDEQFFGPGTRLTVL.

CDR3: CASSSGRGHPFYSNQPQHF. Here the CDR3 DNA reads TGTGCCAGCAGCTCTGGGCGGGGACATCCCTTTTATAGCAATCAGCCCCAGCATTTT. The chain employs TRBV7-3 and TRBJ1-5, with TRBD1 as a possible D gene (6 bases). CDR1 and CDR2 (germline): SGHTA, FQGTGA. The germline V and J ends were trimmed by 4 bases and 0 bases, with 22 bases remaining between them. The CDR3 covers 19 residues.

This clonotype occurred many times. The chain carries TRBV20-1 and TRBJ2-7, with a tentative D call TRBD1 (6 bases). From germline, CDR1 is DFQATT and CDR2 SNEGSKA (reference sequence). V was shortened by 5 bases and J by 1 base, with 15 bases between the two germline ends. This CDR3 is built from 14 residues. CDR3 region: CSAPGVGGSYEQYF. In DNA, the CDR3 is TGCAGTGCTCCAGGGGTTGGCGGATCCTACGAGCAGTACTTC.

In its sample, this clonotype was seen many times. The gene calls are TRBV5-1 and TRBJ2-5; D gene ambiguous. This CDR3 is 13 amino acids long. Germline V CDR1 and CDR2: SGHRS, YFSETQ. V lost 3 bases and J lost 0, with 6 bases in between. The CDR3 loop reads CASSSEYQETQYF. The CDR3 nucleotides read TGCGCCAGCAGCTCCGAGTACCAAGAGACCCAGTACTTC.

This clonotype came up a few times. This sequence joins TRBV5-1 and TRBJ2-7; D gene uncertain. V gave up 9 bases and J gave up 4 bases, with 14 bases separating them. CDR1 is SGHRS, CDR2 YFSETQ, per germline. This CDR3 spans 12 amino acids. The CDR3 DNA sequence: TGCGCCACCGGGCTTTTGGGTTACGAGCAGTACTTC. The encoded protein is CATGLLGYEQYF.

This clonotype was observed a single time. The V call is TRBV12-3 or TRBV12-4, the J call TRBJ2-7; the D call may be TRBD1 or TRBD2 (5 bases each). Trimming removed 6 bases from V and 6 bases from J, with 24 bases in between. The CDR3 length is 16 residues. The CDR3 spells CASSTRDRFSGSEQYF. Written as DNA, the CDR3 is TGTGCCAGCAGCACTCGGGACCGCTTCAGTGGCAGCGAGCAGTACTTC.

In this sample, this clonotype turned up a few times. The chain employs TRBV6-1 and TRBJ2-1; TRBD2 aligns across 12 bases. J was trimmed by 2 bases and V by 5 bases; bases with no gene match: 4. CDR1 and CDR2 (germline): MNHNS, SASEGT. The CDR3 is 16 residues long. DNA for the CDR3: TGTGCCAGCAGTCCTAGCGGGAGGGCCGCCTACAATGAGCAGTTCTTC. It is translated as CASSPSGRAAYNEQFF.

This clonotype has ten or more counts. J is TRBJ1-1 and V is TRBV5-1; D possibly corresponds to TRBD1 (6 bases). The ends were cut back, 1 base at V and 0 bases at J, with 19 bases in the middle. The CDR3 spans 18 residues. Per the germline V gene, CDR1 is SGHRS and CDR2 is YFSETQ. This CDR3 reads CASSLLSTGLFMNTEAFF. CDR3 sequence (DNA): TGCGCCAGCAGCTTGTTGTCGACAGGACTTTTCATGAACACTGAAGCTTTCTTT. The entire variable domain, with the rest obtained from reference TRBV5-1 and TRBJ1-1, is as follows: KAGVTQTPRYLIKTRGQQVTLSCSPISGHRSVSWYQQTPGQGLQFLFEYFSETQRNKGNFPGRFSGRQFSNSRSEMNVSTLELGDSALYLCASSLLSTGLFMNTEAFFGQGTRLTVV.

This rearrangement joins TRBV5-5 to TRBJ2-6, with 9 bases matching TRBD1. The CDR3 covers 17 residues. Per the germline V gene, CDR1 is SGHKS and CDR2 is YYEKEE (reference sequence). J gave up 0 bases and V 4 bases, and 5 bases lay outside the gene matches. CDR3 nucleotide sequence: TGTGCCAGCAGCCCATTGGGACAGGGCTCTGGGGCCAACGTCCTGACTTTC. Translation gives CASSPLGQGSGANVLTF.

This clonotype was found many times. The chain employs TRBV7-3 and TRBJ2-3; D unresolved. The CDR3 runs 13 residues. V was pared by 2 bases and J by 6 bases, with 9 bases between. The germline gives CDR1 SGHTA, CDR2 FQGTGA. CDR3 nucleotide sequence: TGTGCCAGCAGCTTACTGGGTTGGGATACGCAGTATTTT. Protein sequence: CASSLLGWDTQYF.

This clonotype was counted between two and nine times. The V gene is TRBV5-1, the J gene TRBJ2-6; 7 nucleotides agree with TRBD1. CDR1 and CDR2 from the germline V gene are SGHRS and YFSETQ. V lost 0 bases and J lost 2; bases outside the gene matches: 2. The CDR3 loop spans 16 amino acids. DNA of the CDR3: TGCGCCAGCAGCTTGGCCCAGGGGGCTGGGGCCAACGTCCTGACTTTC. Protein sequence: CASSLAQGAGANVLTF.

This clonotype was counted at least ten times. The V and J genes are TRBV6-5 and TRBJ1-1, with D hard to call. The CDR3 covers 13 residues. Per the germline V gene, CDR1 is MNHEY and CDR2 is SVGAGI. Trimming shortened V by 0 bases and J by 0 bases, and 2 bases separated the two germline ends. The CDR3: CASSYSVNTEAFF. The DNA for the CDR3 is TGTGCCAGCAGTTACTCGGTGAACACTGAAGCTTTCTTT.

In this sample, this clonotype turned up a few times. The chain employs TRBV20-1 and TRBJ1-2; 11 bases align to TRBD1. Unmatched junction bases numbered 4, after V lost 3 bases and J lost 4 bases. Germline loops: CDR1 DFQATT, CDR2 SNEGSKA (reference sequence). The CDR3 contains 14 residues. The DNA of the CDR3 is TGCAGTGCTAGCCTCGGACAGGGGGCCTATGGCTACACCTTC. It translates to CSASLGQGAYGYTF.

In its sample, this clonotype was seen a few times. The chain is built from TRBV20-1 and TRBJ2-7; the D call may be TRBD1 or TRBD2 (5 bases each). CDR1 and CDR2 from the germline V gene are DFQATT and SNEGSKA (reference sequence). Trimming removed 5 bases from V and 0 bases from J, with 14 bases in between. The CDR3 loop spans 14 amino acids. The CDR3 bases are TGCAGTGCTTCCCGTTGGGGGAACTCCTACGAGCAGTACTTC. Its translation is CSASRWGNSYEQYF.

J is TRBJ1-2 and V is TRBV28, with D perhaps matching TRBD1 (5 bases). Per germline, CDR1 MDHEN and CDR2 SYDVKM. The CDR3 contains 16 residues. Trimming stripped 6 bases from V and 5 bases from J, with 22 bases between. CDR3 in DNA: TGTGCCAGCAGGGACATGCGGGACTGGGCGGCTTATGGCTACACCTTC. Translated, it gives CASRDMRDWAAYGYTF.

This clonotype was observed a few times. V and J are TRBV2 and TRBJ2-5; no definite D call. This CDR3 region has 10 residues. Germline assignment: CDR1 SNHLY and CDR2 FYNNEI. The V and J ends lost 8 bases and 5 bases respectively, with 6 bases between them. CDR3 coding DNA: TGTGCCAGCTATGGTGAGACCCAGTACTTC. This sequence encodes CASYGETQYF.

This clonotype came up a few times. The rearrangement joins TRBV20-1 to TRBJ1-2, with 7 bases aligning to TRBD1. V shed 6 bases and J 2 bases; nucleotides not matched to a gene: 6. This CDR3 comprises 13 residues. From germline, CDR1 is DFQATT and CDR2 SNEGSKA (reference sequence). The CDR3: CSAVGQENYGYTF. The CDR3 region has the DNA TGCAGTGCAGTTGGACAGGAGAACTATGGCTACACCTTC.

In its sample, this clonotype was seen many times. The chain carries TRBV20-1 and TRBJ1-2; unclear D gene. V was pared by 3 bases and J by 5 bases, with 13 bases between. CDR3 length equals 13 residues. The germline gives CDR1 DFQATT, CDR2 SNEGSKA (reference sequence). The CDR3 nucleotides read TGCAGTGCTAGTAGGGCAGGTTCTTATGGCTACACCTTC. Its translation: CSASRAGSYGYTF.